A single sample is the source of the 6 T cell receptor beta chains below, sequenced in a study of cytomegalovirus exposure and HLA in healthy donors. PCR employed 60 Vbeta and 13 Jbeta primers. Repertoires were generated with immunoSEQ multiplex PCR, while TCRdb's copy carries only in-frame clones and drops some. Among 190,000 or so clones listed, about 80% were seen once. The specimen sequenced was PBMCs. These TCRs come from a boy aged 10-17 years in good health and CMV-seronegative.

This chain joins TRBV5-4 and TRBJ1-1, with D unresolved. The CDR3 runs 16 residues. The germline gives CDR1 SGHNT, CDR2 YYREEE (reference sequence). V shed 2 bases and J shed 8 bases, with 22 bases lying between them. CDR3 protein: CASSFYFDWTEEEAFF. The CDR3 coding sequence is TGTGCCAGCAGCTTTTACTTCGATTGGACTGAGGAGGAAGCTTTCTTT.

The chain uses TRBV30 and TRBJ1-2, with unresolved D. The CDR3 contains 11 residues. The germline CDR1 and CDR2 sequences are GTSNPN and SVGIG (reference sequence). Between the trimmed V and J ends, which lost 2 bases and 4 bases, there was a span of 5 bases. The CDR3 is CAWSSSYGYTF. DNA of the CDR3: TGTGCCTGGAGTTCATCCTATGGCTACACCTTC.

This clone showed up just once. The chain combines TRBV5-1 with TRBJ2-5; 8 nucleotides align to TRBD1. The end of the DNA aligns better with TRBJ2-7, so the J call may be wrong. CDR1 is SGHRS and CDR2 is YFSETQ in the germline V gene. CDR3 length: 15 amino acids. The CDR3 DNA reads as TGCGCCAGCAGAGCACAGGGGGTTATCGGCTACGAGCAGTACTTC. This sequence encodes CASRAQGVIGYEQYF.

The chain is built from TRBV27 and TRBJ2-4; perhaps TRBD2 as D (5 bases). Germline V CDR1 and CDR2: MNHEY, SMNVEV (reference sequence). V dropped 2 bases and J dropped 0 bases, with 23 bases sitting between them. This CDR3 comprises 20 residues. The CDR3 bases are TGTGCCAGCAGTTTAGTAGGCGGGTATTGGTCTGGAGAAGCCAAAAACATTCAGTACTTC. Translated: CASSLVGGYWSGEAKNIQYF.

This clone appeared a few times. The chain uses TRBV30 and TRBJ2-7, with D possibly matching TRBD2 (6 bases). CDR1 and CDR2 from the germline V gene are GTSNPN and SVGIG (reference sequence). The CDR3 spans 15 residues. Between the trimmed V and J ends, which lost 3 bases and 3 bases, there was a span of 18 bases. The CDR3 here is CAWRPGGVSRYEQYF. CDR3 bases: TGTGCCTGGAGGCCCGGAGGGGTCTCCCGCTACGAGCAGTACTTC.

The chain employs TRBV11-2 and TRBJ2-4, with TRBD1 as a possible D gene (6 bases). The CDR3 is 17 amino acids. Germline CDR1 and CDR2: SGHAT and FQNNGV. With 0 bases removed from V and 2 bases from J, the gap between germline ends came to 14 bases. CDR3 region: CASSLERAGDPKNIQYF. The CDR3 DNA sequence: TGTGCCAGCAGCTTAGAACGGGCAGGGGATCCCAAAAACATTCAGTACTTC. Together with reference TRBV11-2 and TRBJ2-4, the CDR3 gives the full variable domain: EAGVAQSPRYKIIEKRQSVAFWCNPISGHATLYWYQQILGQGPKLLIQFQNNGVVDDSQLPKDRFSAERLKGVDSTLKIQPAKLEDSAVYLCASSLERAGDPKNIQYFGAGTRLSVL.